A single sample is the source of the 15 T cell receptor beta chains below, sequenced in a study of blood T cell repertoires in COVID-19. Repertoires were generated with immunoSEQ multiplex PCR, while TCRdb's copy carries only in-frame clones and drops some. The repertoire holds roughly 150,000 clones, with more than 65% as singletons. The material sequenced was peripheral blood. Receptors were obtained from a woman between 45 and 65 years old with acute or convalescent COVID-19.

This chain uses TRBV7-3 with TRBJ2-1; D perhaps matches TRBD2 (6 bases). CDR1 and CDR2 (germline): SGHTA, FQGTGA. Trimming left V 5 bases short and J 1 base short, with 15 bases between. This CDR3 is 16 amino acids long. In DNA, the CDR3 is TGTGCCAGCAGCCCTCGGTCTAGCGCATCCTACAATGAGCAGTTCTTC. This sequence encodes CASSPRSSASYNEQFF.

The rearrangement links TRBV4-2 to TRBJ2-7; perhaps TRBD2 as D (5 bases). CDR3 length equals 15 residues. Germline V gene sequence: CDR1 LGHNA, CDR2 YNFKEQ. V lost 4 bases to trimming and J lost 1 base, with 14 bases between them. The CDR3 sequence is CASSPPAGASYEQYF. The CDR3 DNA follows: TGTGCCAGCAGCCCCCCCGCGGGCGCTTCCTACGAGCAGTACTTC.

This clone was detected only once. The chain recombines TRBV19 with TRBJ2-7; 10 nucleotides line up with TRBD1. Trimming took 4 bases from V and 0 from J; bases not matched to a gene: 0. CDR3 length: 14 amino acids. From germline, CDR1 is LNHDA and CDR2 SQIVND (reference sequence). CDR3: CASSRTGGSYEQYF. The DNA for the CDR3 is TGTGCCAGTAGTAGGACAGGGGGCTCCTACGAGCAGTACTTC. Together with reference TRBV19 and TRBJ2-7, the CDR3 gives the full variable domain: DGGITQSPKYLFRKEGQNVTLSCEQNLNHDAMYWYRQDPGQGLRLIYYSQIVNDFQKGDIAEGYSVSREKKESFPLTVTSAQKNPTAFYLCASSRTGGSYEQYFGPGTRLTVT.

This clone was picked up a small number of times. V is TRBV2 and J is TRBJ2-7, with 7 bases fitting TRBD1. This CDR3 is 14 amino acids long. Germline CDR1 SNHLY, CDR2 FYNNEI. Trimming took 8 bases from V and 0 from J; bases not matched to a gene: 7. The DNA of the CDR3 is TGTGCCAGCCTCGGGACAGCTAACTCCTACGAGCAGTACTTC. Translated: CASLGTANSYEQYF.

V gene TRBV5-4 combines with J gene TRBJ2-5, with 11 positions matching TRBD1. With 3 bases clipped from V and 2 bases from J, the junction kept 0 bases outside the gene matches. The CDR3 spans 14 residues. Germline CDR1 and CDR2: SGHNT and YYREEE (reference sequence). CDR3 residues: CASSWDRGQETQYF. For the CDR3, the DNA is TGTGCCAGCAGCTGGGACAGGGGGCAAGAGACCCAGTACTTC. Full variable domain (remainder filled in from reference TRBV5-4 and TRBJ2-5): ETGVTQSPTHLIKTRGQQVTLRCSSQSGHNTVSWYQQALGQGPQFIFQYYREEENGRGNFPPRFSGLQFPNYSSELNVNALELDDSALYLCASSWDRGQETQYFGPGTRLLVL.

The chain links TRBV30 to TRBJ2-4, with D possibly being TRBD2 (6 bases). Per the germline V gene, CDR1 is GTSNPN and CDR2 is SVGIG (reference sequence). The CDR3 is 13 residues long. V was trimmed by 2 bases and J by 6 bases, leaving 11 bases between them. For the CDR3, the DNA is TGTGCCTGGAGTTCAGTGGGGGGAAACATTCAGTACTTC. Translated, it gives CAWSSVGGNIQYF.

This sequence joins TRBV5-8 and TRBJ1-2; 8 bases fit TRBD1. CDR3 length: 16 residues. With V trimmed by 9 bases and J by 6 bases, 19 bases remained unmatched. Germline V gene lookup returns CDR1 SGHTS and CDR2 YDEGEE. The CDR3 nucleotides read TGTGCCACCAAGCAGCGACAGGGGTGGAAAAATCATGGCTACACCTTC. This sequence encodes CATKQRQGWKNHGYTF.

The chain joins TRBV2 to TRBJ2-1; 10 bases line up with TRBD2. Losses at the gene ends were 10 bases for V and 7 bases for J; bases not matched to a gene: 7. Germline V gene lookup returns CDR1 SNHLY and CDR2 FYNNEI. The CDR3 contains 13 residues. This chain's CDR3 is CATSGRVTNEQFF. DNA of the CDR3: TGTGCCACGAGCGGGAGGGTGACAAATGAGCAGTTCTTC.

V usage is TRBV7-6 and J usage is TRBJ1-1; TRBD1 is a possible D gene (5 bases). The CDR3 runs 16 residues. The V gene lost 5 bases and the J gene lost 1 base, with 17 bases spanning the gap. CDR1 is SGHVS, CDR2 FNYEAQ, per germline. In DNA, the CDR3 is TGTGCCAGCAGCCCGATCAAAGCCCAGGGGAACACTGAAGCTTTCTTT. Its translation is CASSPIKAQGNTEAFF.

This clone was counted between two and nine times. V gene TRBV27 combines with J gene TRBJ1-2; weak D call: TRBD1 (6 bases). The V gene's germline CDR1 is MNHEY and CDR2 SMNVEV (reference sequence). Trimming pared 0 bases from V and 3 bases from J, leaving 14 bases between. The CDR3 has 16 residues. DNA for the CDR3: TGTGCCAGCAGTTTATCTTCCCAGGGGCGGGACTATGGCTACACCTTC. It is translated as CASSLSSQGRDYGYTF.

V and J are TRBV7-8 and TRBJ1-6; 8 bases match TRBD1. Trimming took 5 bases from V and 5 from J; bases not matched to a gene: 5. The germline V gene encodes CDR1 SGHVS and CDR2 FQNEAQ. CDR3 length: 15 residues. DNA for the CDR3: TGTGCCAGCAGCCAGGGGGCCACTAATAATTCACCCCTCCACTTT. Its translation is CASSQGATNNSPLHF.

The chain uses TRBV7-9 and TRBJ1-6; 10 nucleotides line up with TRBD1. J was trimmed by 10 bases and V by 5 bases; bases with no gene match: 5. The CDR3 has 14 residues. The germline V gene has CDR1 SEHNR and CDR2 FQNEAQ (reference sequence). This chain's CDR3 is CASSQGQGNSPLHF. CDR3 coding DNA: TGTGCCAGCAGCCAGGGACAGGGGAACTCACCCCTCCACTTT.

This chain joins TRBV3-1 (or the pseudogene TRBV3-2) and TRBJ1-5; D gene ambiguous. Germline V gene sequence: CDR1 LGHDT, CDR2 YNNKEL (reference sequence). V was clipped by 8 bases and J by 3 bases, with 14 bases between them. The CDR3 runs 14 residues. CDR3 coding DNA: TGTGCCAGCGGCGACGGGAGGCCCAATCAGCCCCAGCATTTT. Translating it yields CASGDGRPNQPQHF.

V gene TRBV2 combines with J gene TRBJ1-5, with a possible D match to TRBD1 (5 bases). Trimming stripped 6 bases from V and 6 bases from J, with 15 bases between. The CDR3 loop spans 14 amino acids. Germline V gene sequence: CDR1 SNHLY, CDR2 FYNNEI. DNA for the CDR3: TGTGCCAGCAGGCTAGACTCCGGGGGTCAGCCCCAGCATTTT. It specifies CASRLDSGGQPQHF.

CDR3 DNA sequence: TGCAGCGTTGAAGGCGTTGCAACTAATGAAAAACTGTTTTTT. This gives the protein CSVEGVATNEKLFF. The V and J genes are TRBV29-1 and TRBJ1-4; D call uncertain. Germline V lookup: CDR1 SQVTM, CDR2 ANQGSEA. The V and J ends lost 1 base and 0 bases respectively, with 6 bases between them. CDR3 length: 14 amino acids.